This T cell receptor beta chain came from a study of blood T cell repertoires in COVID-19. Whole-study context: Samples came from the United States, Italy and Spain, spanning acute and convalescent COVID-19. The analysed material was cDNA or gDNA that came from T cells, B-cell-depleted T cells, or PBMCs.

Authors' methods: Estimated nucleated cell counts came from reference gene primer amplification. The assay was immunoSEQ multiplex PCR, and TCRdb's table has in-frame clones only and misses some. V and J calls plus clone size are reproduced from that table; the DNA served to infer D and trimming. Of 230,000 or so clones listed, 75% to 90% are singletons. The receptor comes from a human donor in a cohort sampled during active COVID-19. Source material: peripheral blood.

CDR3: CASSQRGGRNTEAFF. The DNA for the CDR3 is TGCGCCAGCAGCCAAAGAGGGGGCAGGAACACTGAAGCTTTCTTT. The chain carries TRBV4-1 and TRBJ1-1, with 7 bases lining up with TRBD1. In germline, CDR1 is MGHRA, CDR2 YSYEKL. This CDR3 is 15 amino acids long. V was pared by 2 bases and J by 1 base, with 4 bases of the junction left unmatched.